A single sample gave rise to the 7 T cell receptor beta chains below, sequenced in a study of blood T cell repertoires in COVID-19. Repertoires were generated with immunoSEQ multiplex PCR, while TCRdb's copy carries only in-frame clones and drops some. Here the sample spans about 260,000 clones, just under 90% being singletons. The material sequenced was peripheral blood. All receptors derive from a woman aged 40 to 50 with acute or convalescent COVID-19.

The chain is built from TRBV6-5 and TRBJ2-3, with D unresolved. Trimming left V 5 bases short and J 3 bases short, with 15 bases between. The CDR3 runs to 15 residues. Germline V gene data show CDR1 as MNHEY and CDR2 as SVGAGI. The CDR3 bases are TGTGCCAGCAGTAGACTCACGGGTGGGACAGATACGCAGTATTTT. Protein product: CASSRLTGGTDTQYF.

The chain employs TRBV5-5 and TRBJ1-3, with D perhaps TRBD1 (6 bases). The CDR3 contains 16 residues. From germline, CDR1 is SGHKS and CDR2 YYEKEE (reference sequence). V gave up 4 bases and J gave up 3 bases, with 17 bases separating them. The CDR3 coding sequence is TGTGCCAGCAGCATCGGACGGGGGGCGCTTGGAAACACCATATATTTT. This translates into CASSIGRGALGNTIYF.

The J gene is TRBJ1-2, the V gene TRBV6-6, with TRBD1 identical over 7 bases. Germline CDR1 and CDR2: MNHNY and SVGAGI (reference sequence). With 5 bases clipped from V and 6 bases from J, the junction kept 15 bases outside the gene matches. The CDR3 contains 16 residues. The CDR3 bases are TGTGCCAGCAGTCGACGGACAGGCTTGGTTAATAATGGCTACACCTTC. This sequence encodes CASSRRTGLVNNGYTF.

This rearrangement joins TRBV9 to TRBJ1-1; D gene unclear. CDR1 and CDR2 from the germline V gene are SGDLS and YYNGEE. The V gene lost 0 bases and the J gene lost 3 bases, with 6 bases spanning the gap. The CDR3 contains 13 residues. The CDR3: CASSVGGDTEAFF. The CDR3 DNA reads TGTGCCAGCAGCGTAGGGGGAGACACTGAAGCTTTCTTT.

V usage is TRBV19 and J usage is TRBJ2-5; TRBD2 agrees at 9 bases. V was clipped by 2 bases and J by 1 base; unmatched bases: 5. The V gene's germline CDR1 is LNHDA and CDR2 SQIVND (reference sequence). The length of the CDR3 is 16 residues. In nucleotides, the CDR3 is TGTGCCAGTAGTATAAACGGACTAGCGCTCCAAGAGACCCAGTACTTC. Translating gives CASSINGLALQETQYF.

The chain couples TRBV6-4 to TRBJ1-4, with D unresolved. The CDR3 runs to 16 residues. In germline, CDR1 is MRHNA, CDR2 SNTAGT. V lost 5 bases and J lost 1, with 14 bases in between. In nucleotides, the CDR3 is TGTGCCAGCAGTCTCTCGGGAAGGGTAACTAATGAAAAACTGTTTTTT. Translated, it gives CASSLSGRVTNEKLFF.

This clone showed up just once. CDR3 DNA sequence: TGTGCCTGGAGTACCCCAGGGTATGGCTACACCTTC. It encodes CAWSTPGYGYTF. The chain has TRBV30 and TRBJ1-2; the D gene is possibly TRBD1 (5 bases). This CDR3 region has 12 residues. V lost 2 bases, J lost 5 bases, and 9 bases lay in between. Germline CDR1 reads GTSNPN; CDR2 reads SVGIG (reference sequence).